A single sample gave rise to the 32 T cell receptor beta chains below, sequenced in a study of blood T cell repertoires in COVID-19. The repertoire was sequenced with immunoSEQ multiplex PCR; TCRdb's copy has only in-frame clones and lacks some. The sample includes 170,000 or so clones, less than 90% of them seen just once. Sequencing used peripheral blood. All receptors come from a man between 18 and 35 years old with active or convalescent COVID-19.

The J gene is TRBJ2-7, the V gene TRBV11-2; tentative D call: TRBD2 (5 bases). Trimming removed 1 base at V and 0 bases at J, with 16 bases between. CDR1 and CDR2 (germline): SGHAT, FQNNGV. This CDR3 is 17 amino acids long. The DNA of the CDR3 is TGTGCCAGCAGCTTAGGCCCAGGACTTTTCCTCTCCTACGAGCAGTACTTC. Translated: CASSLGPGLFLSYEQYF.

The chain is built from TRBV5-1 and TRBJ1-2; maybe TRBD1 (6 bases). From germline, CDR1 is SGHRS and CDR2 YFSETQ. The V end lost 5 bases, the J end lost 0 bases, and 14 bases lay between the germline ends. This CDR3 is 15 amino acids long. CDR3 DNA sequence: TGCGCCAGCAGTTTGAACAGGGATGCTAACTATGGCTACACCTTC. This encodes CASSLNRDANYGYTF.

V usage is TRBV3-1 (or the pseudogene TRBV3-2) and J usage is TRBJ2-1; D may be TRBD2 (6 bases). The CDR3 length is 16 residues. Germline V CDR1 and CDR2: LGHDT, YNNKEL (reference sequence). Trimming removed 0 bases at V and 8 bases at J, with 17 bases between. CDR3 sequence: CASSQDGSGWGDEQFF. The CDR3 coding sequence is TGTGCCAGCAGCCAAGACGGTTCTGGGTGGGGGGATGAGCAGTTCTTC.

This clone has only one observation. The rearrangement links TRBV5-1 to TRBJ2-3; D unclear. The CDR3 sequence is 15 residues long. CDR1 SGHRS and CDR2 YFSETQ come from the germline V gene. The V end was cut by 1 base, the J end by 3 bases, with 12 bases between. The CDR3: CASSLLGSRTDTQYF. The CDR3 DNA sequence: TGCGCCAGCAGCTTGTTGGGCAGTAGAACAGATACGCAGTATTTT.

The V and J genes are TRBV15 and TRBJ2-2, with D unresolved. The CDR3 length is 14 residues. Per germline, CDR1 LNHNV and CDR2 YYDKDF (reference sequence). The ends were cut back, 2 bases at V and 1 base at J, with 5 bases in the middle. CDR3 in DNA: TGTGCCACCAGCAGAAAGAGGAACACCGGGGAGCTGTTTTTT. Translating gives CATSRKRNTGELFF.

This sequence joins TRBV5-1 and TRBJ1-4; tentative D call: TRBD1 (5 bases). Per the germline V gene, CDR1 is SGHRS and CDR2 is YFSETQ. V gave up 4 bases and J gave up 8 bases, with 12 bases separating them. The CDR3 runs 13 residues. CDR3 sequence: CASSGGEQEKLFF. The DNA of the CDR3 is TGCGCCAGCAGCGGGGGGGAGCAGGAAAAACTGTTTTTT.

The chain couples TRBV27 to TRBJ2-3, with 10 bases lining up with TRBD2. This CDR3 comprises 13 residues. Germline V CDR1 and CDR2: MNHEY, SMNVEV (reference sequence). J was trimmed by 5 bases and V by 10 bases; bases with no gene match: 6. The CDR3 nucleotides read TGTGCCACCAGGGTAGCGGGGGGAGATACGCAGTATTTT. Its protein is CATRVAGGDTQYF.

The rearrangement uses TRBV30 and TRBJ1-1; the D is unclear. The V gene's germline CDR1 is GTSNPN and CDR2 SVGIG (reference sequence). CDR3 length equals 15 residues. V lost 0 bases and J lost 4, with 15 bases in between. The CDR3 coding sequence is TGTGCCTGGAGTGTGGTCCAACAACGGGGCACTGAAGCTTTCTTT. This encodes CAWSVVQQRGTEAFF.

The chain has TRBV6-5 and TRBJ1-1; 9 nucleotides line up with TRBD1. Germline values: CDR1 MNHEY, CDR2 SVGAGI. V lost 6 bases to trimming and J lost 1 base; unmatched junction nucleotides: 6. CDR3 length equals 15 residues. The CDR3 bases are TGTGCCAGCAGATCCCACAGGGGGCAGAACACTGAAGCTTTCTTT. Translation gives CASRSHRGQNTEAFF.

The rearrangement links TRBV28 to TRBJ1-5, with a weak D call TRBD1 (6 bases). V dropped 2 bases and J dropped 4 bases, with 12 bases sitting between them. Germline lookup yields CDR1 MDHEN and CDR2 SYDVKM. The length of the CDR3 is 15 residues. The CDR3 DNA sequence: TGTGCCAGCAGTTTAATAGGGGGTAATAATCAGCCCCAGCATTTT. Protein sequence: CASSLIGGNNQPQHF.

The chain's CDR3 is CASQQRPASNQPQHF. The CDR3 nucleotides are TGTGCCAGCCAACAGAGACCGGCTAGCAATCAGCCCCAGCATTTT. The chain has TRBV6-5 and TRBJ1-5, with D unclear. Germline V gene data show CDR1 as MNHEY and CDR2 as SVGAGI. The CDR3 has 15 amino acids. Trimming took off 8 bases at V and 0 bases at J, with 14 bases between the two ends.

This chain connects TRBV7-3 to TRBJ2-1; 11 bases line up with TRBD2. The junction had 8 bases not matched to a gene; V was cut back by 5 bases and J by 2 bases. The germline gives CDR1 SGHTA, CDR2 FQGTGA. CDR3 length equals 17 residues. This chain's CDR3 is CASSLSVLAGAYNEQFF. The CDR3 coding sequence is TGTGCCAGCAGCCTAAGCGTACTAGCGGGAGCCTACAATGAGCAGTTCTTC.

This rearrangement joins TRBV7-2 to TRBJ2-6, with D tentatively TRBD2 (7 bases). The CDR3 contains 18 residues. V was trimmed by 2 bases and J by 0 bases, leaving 14 bases between them. Per germline, CDR1 SGHTA and CDR2 FQGNSA. The CDR3 loop reads CASSLWGGSISGANVLTF. CDR3 bases: TGTGCCAGCAGCTTATGGGGGGGCTCCATCTCTGGGGCCAACGTCCTGACTTTC.

The chain is built from TRBV7-6 and TRBJ1-1, with 9 bases aligning to TRBD1. Trimming cost V 4 bases and J 1 base; bases outside gene matches: 4. The germline CDR1 and CDR2 sequences are SGHVS and FNYEAQ. The CDR3 runs to 15 residues. Written as DNA, the CDR3 is TGTGCCAGCAGCTCTTGGACAGGGGCGAACACTGAAGCTTTCTTT. Protein: CASSSWTGANTEAFF.

V is TRBV19 and J is TRBJ1-5; D possibly corresponds to TRBD1 (5 bases). CDR1 is LNHDA, CDR2 SQIVND, per germline (reference sequence). Trimming cost V 5 bases and J 1 base, with 15 bases left between them. The CDR3 length is 16 residues. The CDR3, as DNA: TGTGCCAGTAGTGCGATCTTTCGACAGAGCAATCAGCCCCAGCATTTT. Protein product: CASSAIFRQSNQPQHF.

The chain has TRBV7-3 and TRBJ2-1; unclear D gene. V was trimmed by 0 bases and J by 9 bases, leaving 9 bases between them. The germline V gene encodes CDR1 SGHTA and CDR2 FQGTGA. The CDR3 is 13 residues long. DNA for the CDR3: TGTGCCAGCAGCTTAACCCTAGTTGGTGAGCAGTTCTTC. This sequence encodes CASSLTLVGEQFF.

The chain joins TRBV6-2 or TRBV6-3 to TRBJ2-1, with 7 nucleotides matching TRBD2. The CDR3 runs to 16 residues. The germline CDR1 and CDR2 sequences are MNHEY and SVGEGT. The ends lost 2 bases at V and 0 bases at J; junction bases unmatched: 4. CDR3 region: CASSYPRGSSYNEQFF. CDR3 coding DNA: TGTGCCAGCAGTTACCCCCGCGGGAGCTCCTACAATGAGCAGTTCTTC.

The chain carries TRBV5-6 and TRBJ2-5, with a possible D match to TRBD1 (6 bases). The germline V and J ends were trimmed by 4 bases and 5 bases, with 12 bases remaining between them. The germline V gene has CDR1 SGHDT and CDR2 YYEEEE. The CDR3 spans 13 residues. CDR3 in amino acids: CASSPGVRETQYF. CDR3 DNA sequence: TGTGCCAGCAGCCCAGGGGTTAGGGAGACCCAGTACTTC.

The chain carries TRBV19 and TRBJ2-3, with TRBD1 matching 11 bases. With V trimmed by 6 bases and J by 0 bases, 11 bases remained unmatched. Germline CDR1 and CDR2: LNHDA and SQIVND (reference sequence). The CDR3 length is 18 residues. The CDR3 loop is CASSRGTGGLVSTDTQYF. CDR3 sequence (DNA): TGTGCCAGTAGCCGAGGGACAGGGGGTCTAGTTAGCACAGATACGCAGTATTTT.

The CDR3 DNA reads TGTGCCAGCAGCGCCGCCGGGACTGAAGCTTTCTTT. Translated, it gives CASSAAGTEAFF. This chain joins TRBV13 and TRBJ1-1; the D is unclear. The length of the CDR3 is 12 residues. V was clipped by 5 bases and J by 5 bases, with 9 bases between them. The germline V gene encodes CDR1 PRHDT and CDR2 FYEKMQ (reference sequence).

V usage is TRBV28 and J usage is TRBJ2-2; no clear D. The CDR3 is made up of 13 amino acids. CDR1 is MDHEN, CDR2 SYDVKM, per germline. V shed 11 bases and J shed 1 base, with 11 bases lying between them. The CDR3 region has the DNA TGTGCCGCCTGGGCCGAGAACACCGGGGAGCTGTTTTTT. It encodes CAAWAENTGELFF.

The rearrangement joins TRBV11-1 to TRBJ2-3, with 7 bases lining up with TRBD2. CDR1 and CDR2 (germline): SGHAT, FQDESV (reference sequence). The CDR3 runs to 16 residues. Trimming cost V 2 bases and J 5 bases; bases outside gene matches: 10. The CDR3 sequence: CASSLWREPVGDTQYF. DNA of the CDR3: TGTGCCAGCAGCTTATGGCGGGAGCCCGTGGGAGATACGCAGTATTTT.

CDR3 residues: CASSTISTGSGNTIYF. For the CDR3, the DNA is TGTGCCAGTAGTACCATCTCCACAGGGTCTGGAAACACCATATATTTT. This chain joins TRBV19 and TRBJ1-3; possibly TRBD1 for D (6 bases). The CDR3 runs to 16 residues. Per germline, CDR1 LNHDA and CDR2 SQIVND (reference sequence). The V and J ends lost 4 bases and 1 base respectively, with 14 bases between them.

DNA for the CDR3: TGTGCCAGCTCACCAACTGCGGCCGACAGGGGCGATGGCTACACCTTC. Amino acids: CASSPTAADRGDGYTF. The J gene is TRBJ1-2, the V gene TRBV18; 8 bases line up with TRBD1. The junction had 11 bases not matched to a gene; V was cut back by 2 bases and J by 6 bases. The CDR3 runs to 16 residues. CDR1 is KGHSH and CDR2 is LQKENI in the germline V gene.

The chain links TRBV28 to TRBJ2-7, with D possibly being TRBD1 (6 bases). Looked up from germline, CDR1 is MDHEN and CDR2 is SYDVKM. Trimming cost V 5 bases and J 3 bases, with 17 bases left between them. The CDR3 spans 15 residues. The CDR3 protein is CASSLTGSLGYEQYF. CDR3 DNA: TGTGCCAGCAGTCTTACAGGGTCCCTAGGCTACGAGCAGTACTTC.

The chain has TRBV13 and TRBJ2-5; TRBD2 matches 8 bases. Germline CDR1 PRHDT, CDR2 FYEKMQ (reference sequence). Trimming took 1 base from V and 4 from J; bases not matched to a gene: 8. The CDR3 runs to 16 residues. The DNA of the CDR3 is TGTGCCAGCAGCTTAGACGGCGGGAGCGGGAGAGAGACCCAGTACTTC. Translated: CASSLDGGSGRETQYF.

This rearrangement joins TRBV5-5 to TRBJ1-4; weak D call: TRBD1 (5 bases). CDR1 is SGHKS, CDR2 YYEKEE, per germline (reference sequence). V was shortened by 4 bases and J by 4 bases, with 14 bases between the two germline ends. The CDR3 contains 15 residues. The CDR3 DNA reads as TGTGCCAGCAGCCGTGCGGACATCTTTAATGAAAAACTGTTTTTT. It yields the protein CASSRADIFNEKLFF.

The rearrangement links TRBV6-2 or TRBV6-3 to TRBJ2-5, with 11 bases identical to TRBD2. Unmatched junction bases numbered 1, after V lost 3 bases and J lost 1 base. The CDR3 length is 15 residues. Germline loops: CDR1 MNHEY, CDR2 SVGEGT. The DNA of the CDR3 is TGTGCCAGCAGTTATCTAGCGGGGGGCCAAGAGACCCAGTACTTC. Protein sequence: CASSYLAGGQETQYF.

V and J are TRBV10-2 and TRBJ1-1, with unresolved D. This CDR3 is 14 amino acids long. CDR1 is WSHSY, CDR2 SAAADI, per germline. Trimming stripped 2 bases from V and 2 bases from J, with 9 bases between. CDR3 amino acids: CASSEPGGNTEAFF. CDR3 nucleotide sequence: TGCGCCAGCAGTGAGCCGGGAGGAAACACTGAAGCTTTCTTT.

The chain is built from TRBV7-2 and TRBJ1-6, with 9 positions matching TRBD1. Trimming took 5 bases from V and 8 from J; bases not matched to a gene: 7. The CDR3 is made up of 15 amino acids. From germline, CDR1 is SGHTA and CDR2 FQGNSA. Written as DNA, the CDR3 is TGTGCCAGCAGCATGAGACAGGGGGACTATTCACCCCTCCACTTT. Its protein is CASSMRQGDYSPLHF.

The J gene is TRBJ1-1, the V gene TRBV28; tentative D call: TRBD1 (6 bases). Germline V gene sequence: CDR1 MDHEN, CDR2 SYDVKM. The germline V and J ends were trimmed by 3 bases and 4 bases, with 12 bases remaining between them. The CDR3 has 14 amino acids. The CDR3 DNA reads as TGTGCCAGCAGTTTTACAGGGTCTCGCACTGAAGCTTTCTTT. This sequence encodes CASSFTGSRTEAFF.

The J gene is TRBJ1-2, the V gene TRBV7-9; TRBD1 might be the D (6 bases). Per germline, CDR1 SEHNR and CDR2 FQNEAQ (reference sequence). CDR3 length: 15 amino acids. Trimming left V 5 bases short and J 8 bases short, with 21 bases between. The CDR3 region has the DNA TGTGCCAGCAGCACTAACGACAGGCCTGAAAAAGGCTACACCTTC. It codes for CASSTNDRPEKGYTF.